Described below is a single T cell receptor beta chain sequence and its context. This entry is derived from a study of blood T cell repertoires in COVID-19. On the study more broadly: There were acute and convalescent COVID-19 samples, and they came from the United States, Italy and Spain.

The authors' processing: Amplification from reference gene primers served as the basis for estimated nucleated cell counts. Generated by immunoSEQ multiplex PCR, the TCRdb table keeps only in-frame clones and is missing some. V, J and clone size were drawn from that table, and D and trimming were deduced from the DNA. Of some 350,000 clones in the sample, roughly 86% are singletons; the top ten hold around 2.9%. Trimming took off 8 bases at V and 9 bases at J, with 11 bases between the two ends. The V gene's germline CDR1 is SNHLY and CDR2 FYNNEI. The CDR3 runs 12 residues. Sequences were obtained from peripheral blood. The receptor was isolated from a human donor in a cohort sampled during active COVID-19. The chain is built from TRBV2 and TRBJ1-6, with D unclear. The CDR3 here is CASYLGVSPLHF. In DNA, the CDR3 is TGTGCCAGCTATTTGGGAGTTTCACCCCTCCACTTT.